This is a list of T cell receptor beta chains from one sample in a study of glioma-infiltrating T cells. TCRdb itself ran the multiplex PCR reads through MiXCR, one entry per CDR3 protein. The sample yields some 190,000 distinct CDR3 sequences, over 30% seen once. The sequenced sample was glioma tissue, nonneoplastic brain tissue, or PBMCs (not recorded which). Receptor source: a human donor with low-grade glioma or glioblastoma, undergoing nonglioma brain surgery, or in good health (not recorded which). Both conserved end residues are trimmed from each CDR3. Fields, in order: V gene, J gene, CDR3 protein.

TRBV29-1	TRBJ1-1	SASGINTEAF
TRBV9	TRBJ2-3	ASSGYTDTQY
TRBV5-4	TRBJ1-3	ASSLGPGQQIGNTIY
TRBV6-1	TRBJ1-2	ASRSTGGASYGYT
TRBV6-6	TRBJ1-5	ASSYAGGAQH
TRBV5-1	TRBJ1-2	ASSLGGSDYGYT
TRBV29-1	TRBJ1-2	SVEEGGKTGRGYGYT
TRBV10-3	TRBJ2-1	AISESVRVAGYNEQF
TRBV20-1	TRBJ2-7	SARDSLVAGTYEQY
TRBV6-1	TRBJ2-1	ASSGAAGPYNEQF
TRBV3-1	TRBJ2-3	ASSGGPGSTDTQY
TRBV5-1	TRBJ1-1	ASSNYPVNTEAF
TRBV7-9	TRBJ2-3	ASLVGTGVTDTQY
TRBV12-3/TRBV12-4	TRBJ2-7	ASSLALSSSLLEQY
TRBV4-3	TRBJ2-1	ASSPGTGTGRNEQF
TRBV28	TRBJ2-7	ANTPGGGATSYEQY
TRBV6-1	TRBJ1-2	ASTPDSTNYGYT
TRBV7-2	TRBJ2-1	ASSTLYNEQF
TRBV27	TRBJ2-1	ASSQDLGHRSYEQF
TRBV18	TRBJ2-7	ASSLVGTKSYEQY
TRBV3-1	TRBJ2-7	ASSSSGGYEHY
TRBV6-2/TRBV6-3	TRBJ2-7	ASSYSPHEQY
TRBV7-9	TRBJ1-2	ASATPLGTNYGYT
TRBV14	TRBJ2-3	ASSLPGLAGVSPTDTQY
TRBV6-1	TRBJ1-1	ASSPEQGYTEAF
TRBV4-3	TRBJ1-5	ASSQGTAGNQPQH
TRBV7-9	TRBJ2-5	ASSLFTSQETQY
TRBV3-1	TRBJ1-5	ASSQGTARTGQPQH
TRBV24-1	TRBJ2-1	ATSDRYGSYNEQF
TRBV6-2/TRBV6-3	TRBJ2-1	ASSHLSGGYNDQF
TRBV5-6	TRBJ1-1	ASSLEGLTAF
TRBV5-4	TRBJ2-7	ASSLGGLAGTYEQY
TRBV27	TRBJ2-1	ASNLIPPGQGNEQF
TRBV2	TRBJ2-3	ASSEALWGNTQY
TRBV10-3	TRBJ1-3	AISEVKNTIY
TRBV7-2	TRBJ1-4	ASSLGAATNEKLF
TRBV20-1	TRBJ1-1	SARGQVTTEAF
TRBV28	TRBJ2-3	ASSLGSSLLPTDTQY
TRBV19	TRBJ1-1	ASSNGQGAWTEAF
TRBV5-1	TRBJ2-7	ASSLDRGEQY
TRBV7-2	TRBJ1-1	ASSLLPQNTEAF
TRBV28	TRBJ2-7	ASSSVSYEQY